The present TCR beta chain was sequenced within a study of blood T cells in healthy people across ages (dated by TCRdb to between 2015 and 2017). With respect to the entire study: Template switching captured roughly one uniquely barcoded TCR beta cDNA molecule per two T cells in model experiments. Using the same blood draw, the study looked at two additional independent replicas of 1 million unique cDNA reads for two donors, one aged 18 to 30 and the other aged 80 or older. Using deep sequencing normalized with unique cDNA molecular identifiers, the study measured how TCR beta repertoire diversity changes with age. To avoid experimental bias, donors of different ages were spread randomly across the sequencing lanes. Donors were grouped into four age groups: young (average roughly 16 years), middle-aged (around 39), aged (62) and long-lived (about 82). The full study reports these points: Compared with the aged group, more naive CD4+ T cells, fewer expanded clones and increased TCR diversity were shown by the long-lived group, suggesting age selection. Conclusive comparison of naive and antigen-experienced compartments was prevented by the profiling of bulk unsorted PBMCs. Estimates of total diversity based on one million sequenced T cells were regarded as lower bounds and as underestimates. Because the CMV infection status of the donors was unknown, age-related changes in expanded clonotypes may potentially have been confounded. There was a strong correlation between observed TCR beta diversity and the percentage of naive T cells measured by flow cytometry. Observed TCR beta diversity per million T cells fell roughly linearly with age, and a significant reduction was already apparent by age roughly 40.

Library creation used 5' RACE. This sample was sequenced with an Illumina HiSeq 2500. A second PCR of roughly 7 to 11 cycles was performed with a sample-barcoded 5' primer and a J-beta primer mix. Each TCR beta cDNA molecule received a unique molecular identifier from a template-switch 5' adaptor carrying 12 random nucleotides. Each sample yielded at least 3 million CDR3-containing paired-end reads. First-strand cDNA was synthesized from all RNA with the Mint cDNA synthesis kit, primed by a TRBC-specific oligonucleotide. Following uracil-DNA glycosylase treatment, a first 18-cycle PCR with universal primers M1SS and BC2_uni_R was performed on all cDNA. In the source study's methods: Each sample was normalized by randomly selecting 1 million high-quality reads, each carrying a distinct molecular identifier. Instead of being binned into consensus sequences, reads with shared molecular identifiers were discarded. MiTCR, run with a Q25 quality threshold and the strictest error-elimination algorithm, handled CDR3 identification, clonotype clustering and error correction. A nonparametric unseen species model with Euler transformation was used to estimate a lower bound on total TCR beta diversity. Using fastp trimming at Q25 and MiXCR clonotype assembly, TCRdb reanalyzed the public sequencing data and kept in-frame beta chains. Every CDR3 protein is listed once, alongside the most common genes and DNA of its rows. TCRdb's processing, not the authors' own work, is the source of the V and J calls. This sample gives about a million distinct CDR3 sequences in total; roughly two fifths of them show up just once. The ten largest clones add up to approximately 14% of the sample.

Systemically healthy Caucasian individuals from Russia, 35 to 50 in total and aged 6 to 90 years, were included as donors. Approximately 9.3 milliliters of peripheral blood were collected from each donor into EDTA-treated Vacutainer tubes. Ficoll-Paque density-gradient centrifugation was used to isolate PBMCs, with at least 7 million obtained per sample. Trizol reagent was used to extract total RNA from the PBMCs, yielding at least 5 micrograms per sample. For every donor, flow cytometry on a PBMC aliquot measured the percentage of naive CD45RAhigh/CD27high T cells. A note on this clonotype: Its specific antigen is unknown. It has no much larger one-base neighbor in the sample; base qualities were not kept.

The sequence was obtained from a man between 18 and 35 years old in good health. What was sequenced was blood.

The CDR3 protein: CASSSQEREQYF. Read as DNA, the sequence is TGTGCCAGCAGTTCACAGGAGCGCGAGCAGTACTTC. Recombination joined TRBV27 with TRBJ2-7; the D gene is possibly TRBD1, with 5 bases matching. As encoded in the germline V gene (reference sequence), CDR1 is MNHEY while CDR2 is SMNVEV. The CDR3 starts with the cysteine, ends with the phenylalanine, and has 12 residues. Left in the record is the CDR3 DNA by itself, 36 bases read in frame from the first base. At the junction V is shortened by 4 bases and J by 6 bases, with 10 bases in between.